This T cell receptor (beta chain) was documented in a study of radiotherapy plus CTLA-4 blockade in lung cancer. Overall study: Patients showed objective responses in roughly 18% of cases, and disease control was achieved by under 40%.

This clone was counted a single time. Trimming removed 4 bases from V and 1 base from J; junction bases left unmatched: 3. This CDR3 is built from 14 residues. Per the germline V gene, CDR1 is SGHNT and CDR2 is YENEEA. Libraries were prepared by immunoSEQ multiplex PCR; TCRdb keeps only in-frame clonotypes and omits some of them. The table shows 95,000 to 150,000 clones, with about nine tenths occurring only once. The gene calls are TRBV11-3 and TRBJ1-1; 7 bases agree with TRBD1. This TCR was recovered from a human donor with non-small cell lung cancer that progressed on radiotherapy plus ipilimumab. Sample: peripheral blood, taken from a patient treated with radiotherapy plus ipilimumab. This CDR3 reads CASSYRQGNTEAFF. The DNA for the CDR3 is TGTGCCAGCAGCTACAGACAGGGGAACACTGAAGCTTTCTTT.